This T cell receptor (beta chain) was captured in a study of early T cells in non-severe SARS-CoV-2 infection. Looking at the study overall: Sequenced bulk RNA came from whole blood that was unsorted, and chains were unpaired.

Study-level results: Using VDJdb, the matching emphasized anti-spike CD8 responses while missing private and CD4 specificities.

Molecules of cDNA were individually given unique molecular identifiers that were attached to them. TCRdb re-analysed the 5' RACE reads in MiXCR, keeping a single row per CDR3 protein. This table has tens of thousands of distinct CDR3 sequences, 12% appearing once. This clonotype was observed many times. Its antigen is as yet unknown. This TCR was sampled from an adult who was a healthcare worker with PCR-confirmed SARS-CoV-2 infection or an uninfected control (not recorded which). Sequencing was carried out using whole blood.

CDR3 coding DNA: TGCAGTGCTCCCCAAGGAAGCTACACTGAAGCTTTCTTT. Amino acid sequence: CSAPQGSYTEAFF. This rearrangement joins TRBV20-1 to TRBJ1-1, with D hard to call. V was pared by 5 bases and J by 3 bases, with 13 bases between. The CDR3 totals 13 residues. Germline lookup yields CDR1 DFQATT and CDR2 SNEGSKA (reference sequence).